The T cell receptor beta chain under discussion was sequenced for a study of blood T cell repertoires in COVID-19 (TCRdb year 2020). Regarding the complete study: Samples covering the acute and convalescent phases of COVID-19 were provided by collaborators in the United States, Italy and Spain. The samples were drawn from two sources: the first 160 participants of the ongoing ImmuneRACE study, and 1,000 to 1,500 subjects contributed by 6 global collaborators. The prospective study material was composed of cDNA or gDNA derived from T cells, B-cell-depleted T cells, or PBMCs. Subjects who had been exposed to COVID-19, were actively infected with it, or had recovered from it provided the deeply sampled blood TCRbeta repertoires that made up the dataset. A freely available public database, intended as a resource for researchers studying the immune response to SARS-CoV-2, is where the repertoires were released. Nearly every sample came with metadata listing a de-identified subject ID, COVID-19 status, age in years and sex. Where available, HLA class I and class II types were obtained from metadata supplied by the sample provider rather than from assay-based typing.

The immunoSEQ Assay, a bias-controlled multiplex PCR, was used to amplify TCRbeta CDR3 regions from genomic DNA. The original pipeline was this. The number of nucleated cells in each sample was estimated by amplification of reference gene primers within the assay. To quantify the absolute abundance of each unique TCRbeta CDR3 rearrangement, sequence reads were collapsed and filtered. For each sample, productive Simpson clonality was calculated as the square root of Simpson's diversity index across productive rearrangements. The immuneACCESS repertoire file appears here via TCRdb, limited to in-frame rearrangements. These files lack a portion of the clones; in checked studies, under half of the deficit traces to unresolved V genes, and the cause of the others is not known. V and J calls and clone size are those listed in that table; D and trimming were worked out from the DNA. The sample table shows 400,000 to 550,000 clones, and roughly 87% are seen once. Under 2.5% of the sample is held by the ten biggest clonotypes.

Beyond this particular receptor, the publication reports: Clinical and demographic metadata were provided uncurated, with the amount varying by source and participant.

CDR1 and CDR2, per the germline V gene, are SGHTA and FQGNSA. CDR3 length: 16 amino acids, cysteine to phenylalanine. The CDR3 DNA has 48 bases and is translated from base 1. Between the V and J ends, shortened by 2 bases and 6 bases respectively, the junction contains 14 bases. For this clone: No cognate antigen has been identified for it. One base away there is no much larger clone; base qualities are not given.

Participants in the prospective study were enrolled through a virtual design, were aged roughly 18 to 95 years, and lived in some 24 United States geographic areas. In the prospective study, cohorts were assigned on the basis of participant-reported clinical history obtained from a screening survey and a study questionnaire. In the prospective study, mobile phlebotomists collected whole blood, serum and a nasopharyngeal or oropharyngeal swab from each participant. Over an approximately 2-month period, participants in the prospective study had the option of providing additional blood draws and questionnaires. Blood samples from the prospective study were shipped frozen or at room temperature prior to DNA extraction.

This clonotype originated in a woman younger than 30 with acute COVID-19. The chain joins TRBV7-2 to TRBJ1-6, and TRBD1 may be the D gene, going by 6 matching bases. The specimen was PBMCs or T cells enriched from blood (not recorded which). The CDR3 reads as follows: CASSLSYRAVNSPLHF. In nucleotide form, the sequence is TGTGCCAGCAGCTTATCCTACAGGGCCGTTAATTCACCCCTCCACTTT.